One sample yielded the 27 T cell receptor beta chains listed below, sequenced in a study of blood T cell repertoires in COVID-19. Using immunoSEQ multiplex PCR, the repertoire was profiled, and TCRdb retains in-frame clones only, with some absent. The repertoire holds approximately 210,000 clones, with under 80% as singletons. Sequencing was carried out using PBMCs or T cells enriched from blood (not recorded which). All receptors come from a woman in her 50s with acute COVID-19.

The CDR3 sequence: CASSQQGGTEAFF. The CDR3 nucleotides are TGTGCCAGCAGCCAACAGGGGGGGACTGAAGCTTTCTTT. The chain couples TRBV7-6 to TRBJ1-1, with 8 bases identical to TRBD1. Germline CDR1 and CDR2: SGHVS and FNYEAQ. CDR3 length: 13 amino acids. The V and J ends lost 5 bases and 5 bases, in that order; junction bases with no gene match: 4. The variable domain in full, with the rest retrieved from reference TRBV7-6 and TRBJ1-1, is GAGVSQSPRYKVTKRGQDVALRCDPISGHVSLYWYRQALGQGPEFLTYFNYEAQQDKSGLPNDRFSAERPEGSISTLTIQRTEQRDSAMYRCASSQQGGTEAFFGQGTRLTVV.

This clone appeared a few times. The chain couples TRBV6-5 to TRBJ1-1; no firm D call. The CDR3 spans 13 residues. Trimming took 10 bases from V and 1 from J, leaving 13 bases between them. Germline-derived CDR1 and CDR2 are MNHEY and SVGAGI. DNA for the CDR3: TGTGCCACAATGATGGCAGAGAACACTGAAGCTTTCTTT. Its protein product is CATMMAENTEAFF.

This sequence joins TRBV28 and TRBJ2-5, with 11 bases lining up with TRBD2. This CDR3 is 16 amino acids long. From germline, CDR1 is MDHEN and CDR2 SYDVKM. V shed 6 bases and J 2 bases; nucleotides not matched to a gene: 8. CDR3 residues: CASRGGTSGLQETQYF. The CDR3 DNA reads TGTGCCAGCAGAGGAGGGACTAGCGGATTACAAGAGACCCAGTACTTC.

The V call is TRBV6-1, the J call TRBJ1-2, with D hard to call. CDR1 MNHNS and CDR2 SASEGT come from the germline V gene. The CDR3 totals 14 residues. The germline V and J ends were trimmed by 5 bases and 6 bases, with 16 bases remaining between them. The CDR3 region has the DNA TGTGCCAGCAGTTATATGGGGTCGCGGGATGGCTACACCTTC. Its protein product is CASSYMGSRDGYTF.

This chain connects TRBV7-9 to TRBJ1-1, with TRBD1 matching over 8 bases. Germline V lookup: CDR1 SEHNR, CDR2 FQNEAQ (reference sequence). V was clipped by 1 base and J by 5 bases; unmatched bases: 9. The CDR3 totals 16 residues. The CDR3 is CASSLGQTGGDTEAFF. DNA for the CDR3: TGTGCCAGCAGCTTAGGTCAAACAGGGGGAGATACTGAAGCTTTCTTT. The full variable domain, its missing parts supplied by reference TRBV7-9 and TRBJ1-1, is DTGVSQNPRHKITKRGQNVTFRCDPISEHNRLYWYRQTLGQGPEFLTYFQNEAQLEKSRLLSDRFSAERPKGSFSTLEIQRTEQGDSAMYLCASSLGQTGGDTEAFFGQGTRLTVV.

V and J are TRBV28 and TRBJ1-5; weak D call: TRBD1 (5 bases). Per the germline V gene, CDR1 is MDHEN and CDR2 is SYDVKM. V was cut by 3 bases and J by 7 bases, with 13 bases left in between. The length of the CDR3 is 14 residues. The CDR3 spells CASSFIRGEQPQHF. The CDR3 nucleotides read TGTGCCAGCAGTTTTATTCGGGGGGAGCAGCCCCAGCATTTT.

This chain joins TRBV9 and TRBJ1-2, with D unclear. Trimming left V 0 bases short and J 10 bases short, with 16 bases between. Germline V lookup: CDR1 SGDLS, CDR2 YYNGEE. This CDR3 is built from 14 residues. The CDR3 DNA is TGTGCCAGCAGCGTAGCTCCCCAGGTGACCGACTACACCTTC. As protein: CASSVAPQVTDYTF.

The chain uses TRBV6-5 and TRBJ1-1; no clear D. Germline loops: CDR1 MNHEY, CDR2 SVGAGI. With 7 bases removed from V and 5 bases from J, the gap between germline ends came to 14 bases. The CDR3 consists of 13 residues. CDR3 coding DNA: TGTGCCAGCAATCCAGAAAGTACGACTGAAGCTTTCTTT. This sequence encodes CASNPESTTEAFF.

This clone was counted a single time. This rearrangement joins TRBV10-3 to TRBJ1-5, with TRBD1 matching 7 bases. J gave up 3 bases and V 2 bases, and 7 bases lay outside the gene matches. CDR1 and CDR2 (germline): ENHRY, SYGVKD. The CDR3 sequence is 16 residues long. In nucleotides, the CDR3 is TGTGCCATCAGTGAGGGGGCAGGGGGTTCCAATCAGCCCCAGCATTTT. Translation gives CAISEGAGGSNQPQHF.

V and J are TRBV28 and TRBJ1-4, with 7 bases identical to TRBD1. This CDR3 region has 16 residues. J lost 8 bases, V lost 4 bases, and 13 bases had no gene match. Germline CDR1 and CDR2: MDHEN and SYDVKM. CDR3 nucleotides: TGTGCCAGCAGTTGGGGTCCCGGGACAGAAAACGAAAAACTGTTTTTT. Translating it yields CASSWGPGTENEKLFF.

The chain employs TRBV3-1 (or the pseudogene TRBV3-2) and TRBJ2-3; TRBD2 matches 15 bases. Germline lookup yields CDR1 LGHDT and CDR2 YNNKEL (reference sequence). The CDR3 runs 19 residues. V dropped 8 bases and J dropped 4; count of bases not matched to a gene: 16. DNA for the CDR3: TGTGCCAGCCGCCGCACCCGGACTAGCGGGGGGGCGAGGCCAGATACGCAGTATTTT. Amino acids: CASRRTRTSGGARPDTQYF.

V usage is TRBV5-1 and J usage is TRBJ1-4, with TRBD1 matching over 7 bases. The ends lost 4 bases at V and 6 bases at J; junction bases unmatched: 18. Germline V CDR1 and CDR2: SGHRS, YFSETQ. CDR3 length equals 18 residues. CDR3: CASSVLTGLNFADEKLFF. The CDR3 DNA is TGCGCCAGCAGCGTCCTGACAGGGTTAAACTTCGCGGATGAAAAACTGTTTTTT.

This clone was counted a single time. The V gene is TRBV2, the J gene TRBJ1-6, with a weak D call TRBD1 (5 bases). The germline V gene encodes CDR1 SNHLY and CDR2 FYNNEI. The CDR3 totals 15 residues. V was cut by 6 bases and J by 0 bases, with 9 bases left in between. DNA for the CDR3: TGTGCCAGCAGGGGGGGTAGCTCCTATAATTCACCCCTCCACTTT. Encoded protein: CASRGGSSYNSPLHF. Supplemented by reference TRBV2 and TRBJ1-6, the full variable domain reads EPEVTQTPSHQVTQMGQEVILRCVPISNHLYFYWYRQILGQKVEFLVSFYNNEISEKSEIFDDQFSVERPDGSNFTLKIRSTKLEDSAMYFCASRGGSSYNSPLHFGNGTRLTVT.

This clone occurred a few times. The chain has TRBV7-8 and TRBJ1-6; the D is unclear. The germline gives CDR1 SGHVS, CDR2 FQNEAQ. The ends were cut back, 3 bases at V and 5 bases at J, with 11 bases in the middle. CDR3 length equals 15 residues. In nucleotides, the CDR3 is TGTGCCAGCAGCTTCCAGGCGCATAATAATTCACCCCTCCACTTT. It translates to CASSFQAHNNSPLHF. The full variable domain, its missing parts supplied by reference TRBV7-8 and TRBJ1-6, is GAGVSQSPRYKVAKRGQDVALRCDPISGHVSLFWYQQALGQGPEFLTYFQNEAQLDKSGLPSDRFFAERPEGSVSTLKIQRTQQEDSAVYLCASSFQAHNNSPLHFGNGTRLTVT.

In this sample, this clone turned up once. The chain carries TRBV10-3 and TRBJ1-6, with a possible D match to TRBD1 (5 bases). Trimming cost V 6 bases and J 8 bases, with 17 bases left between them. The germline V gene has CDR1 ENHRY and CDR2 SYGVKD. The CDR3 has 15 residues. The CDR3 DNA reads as TGTGCCATCAGCCAGACCGGGACGGGAGATTCACCCCTCCACTTT. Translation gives CAISQTGTGDSPLHF.

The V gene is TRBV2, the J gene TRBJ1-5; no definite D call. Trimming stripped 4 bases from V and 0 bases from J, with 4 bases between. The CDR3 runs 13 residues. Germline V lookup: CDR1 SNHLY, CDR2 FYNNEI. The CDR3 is CASSADSNQPQHF. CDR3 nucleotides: TGTGCCAGCAGTGCAGATAGCAATCAGCCCCAGCATTTT.

This CDR3 reads CASSLEVRGRVGAFF. The CDR3 DNA reads as TGTGCCAGCAGCTTAGAAGTCAGGGGGCGCGTGGGAGCTTTCTTT. The V gene is TRBV7-8, the J gene TRBJ1-1; 8 nucleotides line up with TRBD1. From germline, CDR1 is SGHVS and CDR2 FQNEAQ. The CDR3 totals 15 residues. J lost 10 bases, V lost 1 base, and 11 bases had no gene match. Complete variable domain (other parts from reference TRBV7-8 and TRBJ1-1): GAGVSQSPRYKVAKRGQDVALRCDPISGHVSLFWYQQALGQGPEFLTYFQNEAQLDKSGLPSDRFFAERPEGSVSTLKIQRTQQEDSAVYLCASSLEVRGRVGAFFGQGTRLTVV.

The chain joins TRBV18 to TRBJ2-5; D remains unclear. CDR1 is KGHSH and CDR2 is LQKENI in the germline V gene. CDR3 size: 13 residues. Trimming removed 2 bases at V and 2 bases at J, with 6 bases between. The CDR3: CASSPRHQETQYF. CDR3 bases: TGTGCCAGCTCACCAAGACATCAAGAGACCCAGTACTTC. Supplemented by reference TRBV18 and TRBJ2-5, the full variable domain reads NAGVMQNPRHLVRRRGQEARLRCSPMKGHSHVYWYRQLPEEGLKFMVYLQKENIIDESGMPKERFSAEFPKEGPSILRIQQVVRGDSAAYFCASSPRHQETQYFGPGTRLLVL.

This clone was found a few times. CDR3 nucleotides: TGTGCCAGCAGTCCAACAGGGGCTCTCGAGCAGTACGTC. Its translation is CASSPTGALEQYV. The chain uses TRBV6-2 or TRBV6-3 and TRBJ2-7, with TRBD1 matching over 7 bases. V lost 5 bases to trimming and J lost 6 bases; unmatched junction nucleotides: 7. Germline V gene sequence: CDR1 MNHEY, CDR2 SVGEGT. The length of the CDR3 is 13 residues.

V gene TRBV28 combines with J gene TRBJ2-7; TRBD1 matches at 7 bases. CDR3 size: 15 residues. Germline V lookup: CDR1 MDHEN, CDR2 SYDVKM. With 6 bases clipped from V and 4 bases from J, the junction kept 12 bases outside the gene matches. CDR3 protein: CASRNTGALGYEQYV. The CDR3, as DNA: TGTGCCAGCAGAAACACAGGGGCCCTGGGGTACGAGCAGTACGTC.

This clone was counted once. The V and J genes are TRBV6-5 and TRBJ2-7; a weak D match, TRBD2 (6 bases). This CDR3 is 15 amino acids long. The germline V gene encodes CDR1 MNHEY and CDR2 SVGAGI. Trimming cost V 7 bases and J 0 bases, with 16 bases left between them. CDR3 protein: CASITAGLHSYEQYV. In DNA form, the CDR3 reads TGTGCCAGCATTACCGCGGGACTCCACTCCTACGAGCAGTACGTC.

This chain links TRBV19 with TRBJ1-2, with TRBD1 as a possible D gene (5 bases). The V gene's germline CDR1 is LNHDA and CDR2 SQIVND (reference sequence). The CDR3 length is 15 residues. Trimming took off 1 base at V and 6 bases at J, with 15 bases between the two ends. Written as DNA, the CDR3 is TGTGCCAGTAGTATAGCTGTTCCCCCCAGGGATGGCTACACCTTC. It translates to CASSIAVPPRDGYTF.

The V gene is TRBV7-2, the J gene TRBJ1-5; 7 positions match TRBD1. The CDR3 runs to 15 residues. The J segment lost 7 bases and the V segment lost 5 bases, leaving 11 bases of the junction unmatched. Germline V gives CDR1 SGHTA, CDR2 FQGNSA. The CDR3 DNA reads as TGTGCCAGCAGCCCAATACAGGGGAGGCGACAGCCCCAGCATTTT. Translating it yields CASSPIQGRRQPQHF.

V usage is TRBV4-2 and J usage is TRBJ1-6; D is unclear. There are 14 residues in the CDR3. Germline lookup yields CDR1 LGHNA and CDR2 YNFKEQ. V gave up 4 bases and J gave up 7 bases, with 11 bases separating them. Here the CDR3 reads CASSPTERNSPLHF. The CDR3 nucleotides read TGTGCCAGCAGCCCTACAGAGCGGAATTCACCCCTCCACTTT.

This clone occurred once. CDR3 bases: TGTGCCAGCAGGAGGGGGGGGGCCTCAGATACGCAGTATTTT. Its protein product is CASRRGGASDTQYF. J is TRBJ2-3 and V is TRBV28; maybe TRBD2 (7 bases). The CDR3 is made up of 14 amino acids. The V gene's germline CDR1 is MDHEN and CDR2 SYDVKM. V lost 6 bases to trimming and J lost 4 bases, with 14 bases between them.

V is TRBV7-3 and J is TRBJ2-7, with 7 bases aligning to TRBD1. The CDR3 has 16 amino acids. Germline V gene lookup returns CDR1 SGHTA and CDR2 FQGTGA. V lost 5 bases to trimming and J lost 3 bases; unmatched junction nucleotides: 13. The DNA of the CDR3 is TGTGCCAGCAGCCCGGACGGACAGGCCATACTCTACGAGCAGTACGTC. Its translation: CASSPDGQAILYEQYV.

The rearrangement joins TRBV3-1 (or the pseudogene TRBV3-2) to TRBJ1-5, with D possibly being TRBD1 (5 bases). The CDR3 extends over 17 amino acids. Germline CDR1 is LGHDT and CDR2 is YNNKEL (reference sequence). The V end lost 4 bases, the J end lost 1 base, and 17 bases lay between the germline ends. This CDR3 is CASSRRGGQGSNQPQHF. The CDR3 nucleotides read TGTGCCAGCAGCCGAAGAGGAGGGCAGGGAAGCAATCAGCCCCAGCATTTT.